The table lists the clone carrying this T cell receptor beta chain with a few counts. Germline CDR1 reads SGHTA; CDR2 reads FQGNSA. The CDR3 consists of 14 residues. Trimming removed 6 bases from V and 0 bases from J, with 12 bases in between. This entry belongs to a study of T-cell reconstitution after alpha-beta-depleted transplantation in children. Library preparation (for TCRbeta) was performed with unique molecular identifiers. TCRdb re-called the PCR reads through MiXCR, storing one row per CDR3 protein. The repertoire includes around 480,000 distinct CDR3 sequences, about 31% of them detected once, and more than 2% sits in the top ten.

The chain is built from TRBV7-2 and TRBJ2-7; D assignment may be TRBD1 or TRBD2 (5 bases each). The origin of this receptor is a human donor who donated a stem cell graft to a child with aplastic anemia. The sequencing here drew on PBMCs from the stem cell graft donor, taken from the stem cell graft. Here the CDR3 reads CASSLGPNSYEQYF. Written as DNA, the CDR3 is TGTGCCAGCAGTCTGGGACCTAACTCCTACGAGCAGTACTTC. The whole variable domain, remainder taken from reference TRBV7-2 and TRBJ2-7, is GAGVSQSPSNKVTEKGKDVELRCDPISGHTALYWYRQSLGQGLEFLIYFQGNSAPDKSGLPSDRFSAERTGGSVSTLTIQRTQQEDSAVYLCASSLGPNSYEQYFGPGTRLTVT.